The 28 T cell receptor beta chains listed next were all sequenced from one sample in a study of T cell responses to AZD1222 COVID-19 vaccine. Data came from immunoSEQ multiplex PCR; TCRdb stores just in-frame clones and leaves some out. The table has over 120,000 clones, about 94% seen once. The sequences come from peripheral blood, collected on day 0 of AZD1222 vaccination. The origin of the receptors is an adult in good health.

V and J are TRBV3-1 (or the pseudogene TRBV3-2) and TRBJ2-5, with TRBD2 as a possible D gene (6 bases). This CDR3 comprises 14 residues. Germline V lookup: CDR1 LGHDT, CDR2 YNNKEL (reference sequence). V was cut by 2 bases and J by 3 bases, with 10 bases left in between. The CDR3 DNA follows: TGTGCCAGCAGCCAATCCGGGACTGAAGAGACCCAGTACTTC. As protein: CASSQSGTEETQYF.

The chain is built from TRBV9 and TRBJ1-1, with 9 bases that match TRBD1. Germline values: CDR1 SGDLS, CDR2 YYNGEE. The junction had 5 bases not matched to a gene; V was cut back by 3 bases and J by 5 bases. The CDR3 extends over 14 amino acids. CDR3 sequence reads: CASSGRTGDTEAFF. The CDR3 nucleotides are TGTGCCAGCAGCGGCCGGACAGGGGATACTGAAGCTTTCTTT.

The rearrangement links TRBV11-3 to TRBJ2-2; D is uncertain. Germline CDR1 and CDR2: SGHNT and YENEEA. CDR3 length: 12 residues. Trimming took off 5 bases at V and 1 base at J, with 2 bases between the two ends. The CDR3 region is CASSGNTGELFF. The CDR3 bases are TGTGCCAGCAGCGGGAACACCGGGGAGCTGTTTTTT.

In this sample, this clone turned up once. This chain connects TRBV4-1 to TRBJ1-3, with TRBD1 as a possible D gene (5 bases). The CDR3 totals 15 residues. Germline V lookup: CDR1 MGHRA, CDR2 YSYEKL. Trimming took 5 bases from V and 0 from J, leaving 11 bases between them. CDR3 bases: TGCGCCAGCAGCAAAGTCAGGGACTCTGGAAACACCATATATTTT. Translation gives CASSKVRDSGNTIYF.

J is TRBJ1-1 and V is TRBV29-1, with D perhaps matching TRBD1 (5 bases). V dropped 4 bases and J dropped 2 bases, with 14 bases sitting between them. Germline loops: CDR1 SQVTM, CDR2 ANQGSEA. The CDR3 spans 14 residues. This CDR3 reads CSVGVRQTNTEAFF. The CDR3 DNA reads TGCAGCGTTGGAGTACGACAGACTAACACTGAAGCTTTCTTT.

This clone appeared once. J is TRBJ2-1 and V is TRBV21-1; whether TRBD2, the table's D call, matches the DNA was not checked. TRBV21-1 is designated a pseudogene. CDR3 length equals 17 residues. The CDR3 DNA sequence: TGTGCCAGCAGCACCGTCCTACCAACTAGCGGGTACAATGAGCAGTTCTTC. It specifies CASSTVLPTSGYNEQFF.

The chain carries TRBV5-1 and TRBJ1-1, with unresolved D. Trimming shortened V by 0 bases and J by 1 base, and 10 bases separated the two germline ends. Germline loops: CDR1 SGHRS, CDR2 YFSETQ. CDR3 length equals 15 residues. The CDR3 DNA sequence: TGCGCCAGCAGCTTGGCTGGAACGGCGAACACTGAAGCTTTCTTT. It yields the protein CASSLAGTANTEAFF.

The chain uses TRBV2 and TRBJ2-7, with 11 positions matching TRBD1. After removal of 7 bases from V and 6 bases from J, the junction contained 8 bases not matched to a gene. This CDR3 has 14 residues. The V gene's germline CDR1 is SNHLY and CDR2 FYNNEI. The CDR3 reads CASTRGTGGFEQYF. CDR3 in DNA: TGTGCCAGCACCCGAGGGACAGGGGGTTTCGAGCAGTACTTC.

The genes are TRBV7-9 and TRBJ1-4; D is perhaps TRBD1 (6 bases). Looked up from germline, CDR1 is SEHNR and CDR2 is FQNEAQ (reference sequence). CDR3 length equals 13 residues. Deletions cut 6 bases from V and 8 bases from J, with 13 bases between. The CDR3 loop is CASRHPTGEKLFF. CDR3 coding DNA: TGTGCCAGCAGGCATCCCACAGGGGAAAAACTGTTTTTT.

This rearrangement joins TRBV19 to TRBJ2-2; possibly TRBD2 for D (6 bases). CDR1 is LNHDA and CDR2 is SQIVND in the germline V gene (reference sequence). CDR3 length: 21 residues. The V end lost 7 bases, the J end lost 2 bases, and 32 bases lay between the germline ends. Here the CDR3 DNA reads TGTGCCAGTATTCCTGGAGGAGGGACTCGTTTAGGTCGGACAAACACCGGGGAGCTGTTTTTT. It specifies CASIPGGGTRLGRTNTGELFF.

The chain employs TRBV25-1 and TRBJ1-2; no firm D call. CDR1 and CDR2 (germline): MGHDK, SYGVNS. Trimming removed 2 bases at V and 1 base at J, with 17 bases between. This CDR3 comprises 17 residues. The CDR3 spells CASSEDTPGTYNYGYTF. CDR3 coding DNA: TGTGCCAGCAGTGAAGACACCCCGGGAACTTATAACTATGGCTACACCTTC.

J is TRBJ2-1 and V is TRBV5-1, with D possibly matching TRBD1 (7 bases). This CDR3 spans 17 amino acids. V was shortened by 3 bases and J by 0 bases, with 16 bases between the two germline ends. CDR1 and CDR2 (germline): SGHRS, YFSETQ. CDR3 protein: CASSSDYRGSSYNEQFF. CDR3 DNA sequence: TGCGCCAGCAGCTCGGACTACAGGGGCAGCTCCTACAATGAGCAGTTCTTC.

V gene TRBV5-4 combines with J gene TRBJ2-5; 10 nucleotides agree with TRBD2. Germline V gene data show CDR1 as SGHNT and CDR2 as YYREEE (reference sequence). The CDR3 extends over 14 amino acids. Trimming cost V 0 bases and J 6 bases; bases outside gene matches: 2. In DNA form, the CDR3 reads TGTGCCAGCAGCTTGGAGCGGGAGGGACAGACCCAGTACTTC. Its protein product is CASSLEREGQTQYF. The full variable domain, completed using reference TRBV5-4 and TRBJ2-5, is ETGVTQSPTHLIKTRGQQVTLRCSSQSGHNTVSWYQQALGQGPQFIFQYYREEENGRGNFPPRFSGLQFPNYSSELNVNALELDDSALYLCASSLEREGQTQYFGPGTRLLVL.

This CDR3 reads CSVEVRRLDNEQFF. As DNA, the CDR3 is TGCAGCGTTGAAGTTCGTAGACTTGATAATGAGCAGTTCTTC. The chain combines TRBV29-1 with TRBJ2-1; D gene uncertain. The CDR3 is 14 residues long. CDR1 is SQVTM, CDR2 ANQGSEA, per germline. V gave up 1 base and J gave up 7 bases, with 14 bases separating them.

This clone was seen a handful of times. The DNA for the CDR3 is TGCGCCAGCAGCTTGGGTCCGGGAGGGTACAATGAGCAGTTCTTC. It specifies CASSLGPGGYNEQFF. This chain connects TRBV5-1 to TRBJ2-1; 8 positions match TRBD2. Trimming at V came to 0 bases and at J to 4 bases, leaving 3 bases not matched to a gene. The length of the CDR3 is 15 residues. From germline, CDR1 is SGHRS and CDR2 YFSETQ.

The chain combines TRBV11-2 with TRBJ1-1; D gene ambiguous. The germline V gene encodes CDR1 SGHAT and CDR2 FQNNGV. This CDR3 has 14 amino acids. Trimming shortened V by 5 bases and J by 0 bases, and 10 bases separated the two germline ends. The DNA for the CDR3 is TGTGCCAGCAGCCTCCTGGGCTTGAACACTGAAGCTTTCTTT. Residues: CASSLLGLNTEAFF.

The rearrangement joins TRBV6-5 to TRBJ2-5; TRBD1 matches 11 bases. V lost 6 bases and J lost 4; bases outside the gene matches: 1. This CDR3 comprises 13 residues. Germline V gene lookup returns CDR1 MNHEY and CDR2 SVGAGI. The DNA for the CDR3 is TGTGCCAGCAGAGGGACAGGGGGAGAGACCCAGTACTTC. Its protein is CASRGTGGETQYF.

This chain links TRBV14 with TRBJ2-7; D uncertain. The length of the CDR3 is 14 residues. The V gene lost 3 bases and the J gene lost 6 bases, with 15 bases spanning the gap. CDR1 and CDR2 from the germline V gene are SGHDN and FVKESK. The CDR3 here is CASSQVDLDAEQYF. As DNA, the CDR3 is TGTGCCAGCAGCCAGGTGGATCTGGACGCCGAGCAGTACTTC.

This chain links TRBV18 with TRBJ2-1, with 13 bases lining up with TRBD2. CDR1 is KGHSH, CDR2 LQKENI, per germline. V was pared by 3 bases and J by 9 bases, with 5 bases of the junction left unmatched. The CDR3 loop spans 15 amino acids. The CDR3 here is CASSPWTSGRGEQFF. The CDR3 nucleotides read TGTGCCAGCTCACCTTGGACTAGCGGGAGAGGTGAGCAGTTCTTC.

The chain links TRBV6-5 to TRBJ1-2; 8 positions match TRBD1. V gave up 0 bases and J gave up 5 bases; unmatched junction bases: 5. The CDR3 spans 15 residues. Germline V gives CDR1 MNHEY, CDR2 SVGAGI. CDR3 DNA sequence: TGTGCCAGCAGTTACTCAGACAGGGGTCCGTATGGCTACACCTTC. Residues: CASSYSDRGPYGYTF.

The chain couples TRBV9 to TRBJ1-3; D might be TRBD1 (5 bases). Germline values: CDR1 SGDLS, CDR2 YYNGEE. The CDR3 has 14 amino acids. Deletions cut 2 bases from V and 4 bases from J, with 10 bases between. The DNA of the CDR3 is TGTGCCAGCAGCGTCAAGGGGACGGGAAACACCATATATTTT. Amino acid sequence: CASSVKGTGNTIYF.

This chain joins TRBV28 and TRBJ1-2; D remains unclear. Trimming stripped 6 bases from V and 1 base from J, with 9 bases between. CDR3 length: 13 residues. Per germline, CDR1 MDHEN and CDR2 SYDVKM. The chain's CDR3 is CASSLGSNYGYTF. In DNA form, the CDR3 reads TGTGCCAGCAGCCTAGGAAGTAACTATGGCTACACCTTC.

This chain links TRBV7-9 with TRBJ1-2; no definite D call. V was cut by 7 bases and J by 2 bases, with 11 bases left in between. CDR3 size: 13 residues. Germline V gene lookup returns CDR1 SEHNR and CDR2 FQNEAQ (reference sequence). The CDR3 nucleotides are TGTGCCAGCACCCTAGACGGGAACTATGGCTACACCTTC. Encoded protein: CASTLDGNYGYTF.

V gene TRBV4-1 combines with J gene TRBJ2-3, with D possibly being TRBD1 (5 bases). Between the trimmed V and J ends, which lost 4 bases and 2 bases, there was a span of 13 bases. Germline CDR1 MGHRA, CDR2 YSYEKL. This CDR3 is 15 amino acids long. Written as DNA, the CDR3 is TGCGCCAGCAGCCGGGCCCAAGGGGTCACAGATACGCAGTATTTT. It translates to CASSRAQGVTDTQYF.

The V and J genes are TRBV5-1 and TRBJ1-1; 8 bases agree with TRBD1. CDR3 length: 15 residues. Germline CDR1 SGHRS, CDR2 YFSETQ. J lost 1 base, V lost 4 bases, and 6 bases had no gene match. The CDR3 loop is CASSPRGRGNTEAFF. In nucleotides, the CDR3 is TGCGCCAGCAGCCCCAGGGGGCGGGGGAACACTGAAGCTTTCTTT.

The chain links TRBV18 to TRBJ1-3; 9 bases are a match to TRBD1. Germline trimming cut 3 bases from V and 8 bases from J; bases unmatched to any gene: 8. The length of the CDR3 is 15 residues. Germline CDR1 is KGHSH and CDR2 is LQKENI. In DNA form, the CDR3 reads TGTGCCAGCTCACCCCCGGGACAGGGAGCTTACACCATATATTTT. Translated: CASSPPGQGAYTIYF.

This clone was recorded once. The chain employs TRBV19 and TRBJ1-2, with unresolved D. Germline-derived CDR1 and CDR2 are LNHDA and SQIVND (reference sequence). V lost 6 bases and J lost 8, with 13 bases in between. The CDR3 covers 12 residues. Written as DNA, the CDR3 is TGTGCCAGTAGCGACGCTCCACGGGGCTACACCTTC. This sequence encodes CASSDAPRGYTF. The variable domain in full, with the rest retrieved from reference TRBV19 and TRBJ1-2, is DGGITQSPKYLFRKEGQNVTLSCEQNLNHDAMYWYRQDPGQGLRLIYYSQIVNDFQKGDIAEGYSVSREKKESFPLTVTSAQKNPTAFYLCASSDAPRGYTFGSGTRLTVV.

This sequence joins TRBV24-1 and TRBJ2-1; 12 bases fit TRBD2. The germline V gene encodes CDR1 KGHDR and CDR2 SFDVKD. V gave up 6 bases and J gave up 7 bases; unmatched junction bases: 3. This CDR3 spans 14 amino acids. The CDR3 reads CATSLAGGLNEQFF. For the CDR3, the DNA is TGTGCCACCAGTCTAGCGGGAGGGTTAAATGAGCAGTTCTTC.